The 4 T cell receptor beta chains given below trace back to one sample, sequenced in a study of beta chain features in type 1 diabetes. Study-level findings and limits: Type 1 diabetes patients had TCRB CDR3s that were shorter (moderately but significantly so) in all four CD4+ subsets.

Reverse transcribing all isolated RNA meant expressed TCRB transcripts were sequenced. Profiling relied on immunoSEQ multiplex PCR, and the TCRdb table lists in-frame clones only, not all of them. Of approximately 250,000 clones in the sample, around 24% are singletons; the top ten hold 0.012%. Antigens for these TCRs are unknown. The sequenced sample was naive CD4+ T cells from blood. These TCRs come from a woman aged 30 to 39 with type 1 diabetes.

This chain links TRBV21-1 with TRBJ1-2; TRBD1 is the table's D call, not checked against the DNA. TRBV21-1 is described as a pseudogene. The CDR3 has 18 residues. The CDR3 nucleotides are TGTGCCAGCAGCTCAGGACAGCGCAGCGACCCCGACTCCTATGGCTACACCTTC. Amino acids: CASSSGQRSDPDSYGYTF.

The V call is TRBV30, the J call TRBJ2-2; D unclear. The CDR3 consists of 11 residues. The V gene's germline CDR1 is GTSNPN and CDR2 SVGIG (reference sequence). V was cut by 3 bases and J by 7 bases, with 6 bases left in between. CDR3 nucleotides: TGTGCCTGGAGACCGGTCGGGGAGCTGTTTTTT. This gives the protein CAWRPVGELFF.

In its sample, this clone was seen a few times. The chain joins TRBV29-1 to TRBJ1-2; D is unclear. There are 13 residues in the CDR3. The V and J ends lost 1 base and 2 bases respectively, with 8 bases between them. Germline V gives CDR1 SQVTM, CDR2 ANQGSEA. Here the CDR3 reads CSVEVQRNYGYTF. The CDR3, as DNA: TGCAGCGTTGAAGTACAGAGAAACTATGGCTACACCTTC.

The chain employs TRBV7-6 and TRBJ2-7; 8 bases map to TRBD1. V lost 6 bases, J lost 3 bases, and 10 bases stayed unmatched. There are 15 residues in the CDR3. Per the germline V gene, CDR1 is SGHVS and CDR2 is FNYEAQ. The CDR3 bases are TGTGCCAGCAGTTGGACCGGGACAGGCGACTACGAGCAGTACTTC. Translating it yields CASSWTGTGDYEQYF. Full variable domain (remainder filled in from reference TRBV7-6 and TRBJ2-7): GAGVSQSPRYKVTKRGQDVALRCDPISGHVSLYWYRQALGQGPEFLTYFNYEAQQDKSGLPNDRFSAERPEGSISTLTIQRTEQRDSAMYRCASSWTGTGDYEQYFGPGTRLTVT.